These 26 T cell receptor beta chains came from one sample sequenced in a study of blood T cell repertoires in COVID-19. The method was immunoSEQ multiplex PCR; TCRdb's version includes in-frame clones alone and lacks a portion of them. This sample has around 40,000 clones, with 80% found just once. The sequencing sample was made of peripheral blood. These receptor sequences come from a man older than 75 with active or convalescent COVID-19.

This clone was observed a single time. V is TRBV6-5 and J is TRBJ1-1; possible D gene TRBD1, 5 bases. The V gene's germline CDR1 is MNHEY and CDR2 SVGAGI. This CDR3 is 16 amino acids long. The germline V and J ends were trimmed by 0 bases and 1 base, with 12 bases remaining between them. CDR3 nucleotides: TGTGCCAGCAGTTACTCCCATGGTGACAGGAACACTGAAGCTTTCTTT. Translating gives CASSYSHGDRNTEAFF.

The chain uses TRBV7-9 and TRBJ1-1; 7 bases are a match to TRBD1. From germline, CDR1 is SEHNR and CDR2 FQNEAQ (reference sequence). J was trimmed by 11 bases and V by 4 bases; bases with no gene match: 7. The CDR3 covers 12 residues. The CDR3 here is CASSSEGQRAFF. The CDR3 bases are TGTGCCAGCAGCTCGGAGGGACAGAGGGCTTTCTTT. Looking up the rest from reference TRBV7-9 and TRBJ1-1 gives the full variable domain: DTGVSQNPRHKITKRGQNVTFRCDPISEHNRLYWYRQTLGQGPEFLTYFQNEAQLEKSRLLSDRFSAERPKGSFSTLEIQRTEQGDSAMYLCASSSEGQRAFFGQGTRLTVV.

This chain's CDR3 is CAWTDLANYGYTF. The DNA for the CDR3 is TGTGCCTGGACCGATCTAGCTAACTATGGCTACACCTTC. This chain joins TRBV30 and TRBJ1-2; unclear D gene. V lost 4 bases to trimming and J lost 0 bases, with 9 bases between them. The CDR3 consists of 13 residues. Germline V lookup: CDR1 GTSNPN, CDR2 SVGIG (reference sequence).

The chain employs TRBV7-3 and TRBJ2-1; 7 bases are a match to TRBD2. The CDR3 is 15 amino acids. V shed 5 bases and J 0 bases; nucleotides not matched to a gene: 4. The germline V gene encodes CDR1 SGHTA and CDR2 FQGTGA. CDR3: CASSLGGTSYNEQFF. The CDR3 DNA sequence: TGTGCCAGCAGCCTCGGGGGGACCTCCTACAATGAGCAGTTCTTC.

A single count supports this clone. The rearrangement uses TRBV7-3 and TRBJ2-5; maybe TRBD2 (6 bases). This CDR3 has 15 residues. The V and J ends lost 4 bases and 2 bases respectively, with 14 bases between them. In germline, CDR1 is SGHTA, CDR2 FQGTGA. CDR3 protein: CASSSEGGRQETQYF. The DNA for the CDR3 is TGTGCCAGCAGCTCGGAGGGCGGCAGGCAAGAGACCCAGTACTTC.

The rearrangement joins TRBV6-2 or TRBV6-3 to TRBJ1-5; 11 nucleotides line up with TRBD1. Per germline, CDR1 MNHEY and CDR2 SVGEGT. V shed 2 bases and J 2 bases; nucleotides not matched to a gene: 8. The CDR3 loop spans 18 amino acids. The chain's CDR3 is CASSYPGTGGAGNQPQHF. CDR3 coding DNA: TGTGCCAGCAGTTACCCCGGGACAGGGGGTGCCGGCAATCAGCCCCAGCATTTT.

The V gene is TRBV5-6, the J gene TRBJ2-5; a possible D gene is TRBD1 (5 bases). Trimming removed 3 bases from V and 5 bases from J, with 14 bases in between. The CDR3 is made up of 14 amino acids. CDR1 and CDR2 from the germline V gene are SGHDT and YYEEEE. The CDR3 loop is CASSSLQGFETQYF. The CDR3, as DNA: TGTGCCAGCAGCTCACTCCAGGGCTTTGAGACCCAGTACTTC. The full variable domain, completed using reference TRBV5-6 and TRBJ2-5, is DAGVTQSPTHLIKTRGQQVTLRCSPKSGHDTVSWYQQALGQGPQFIFQYYEEEERQRGNFPDRFSGHQFPNYSSELNVNALLLGDSALYLCASSSLQGFETQYFGPGTRLLVL.

On this clone itself: At one end, the junction sequence differs from germline, possibly due to a read error. The chain is built from TRBV23-1 and TRBJ1-6, with 7 bases lining up with TRBD1. TRBV23-1 is designated an ORF whose function remains uncertain. This CDR3 region has 16 residues. The CDR3 spells CASSRQGDTYNSPLHF. The CDR3 DNA follows: TGCGCCAGCAGTCGGCAGGGGGACACCTATAATTCACCCCTTCACTTT.

This rearrangement joins TRBV27 to TRBJ1-1; 7 bases map to TRBD1. Germline assignment: CDR1 MNHEY and CDR2 SMNVEV (reference sequence). Losses at the gene ends were 6 bases for V and 7 bases for J; bases not matched to a gene: 11. This CDR3 region has 14 residues. In DNA form, the CDR3 reads TGTGCCAGCAGCTTTATAAACCGGGACAGTGAAGCTTTCTTT. Its protein product is CASSFINRDSEAFF.

This rearrangement joins TRBV4-1 to TRBJ2-3; D not resolved. Looked up from germline, CDR1 is MGHRA and CDR2 is YSYEKL. V was clipped by 6 bases and J by 2 bases, with 9 bases between them. There are 13 residues in the CDR3. This CDR3 is CASRHQDTDTQYF. The CDR3 region has the DNA TGCGCCAGCAGGCACCAGGACACAGATACGCAGTATTTT.

V is TRBV2 and J is TRBJ1-6; TRBD1 matches at 10 bases. The germline CDR1 and CDR2 sequences are SNHLY and FYNNEI. The V and J ends lost 4 bases and 7 bases, in that order; junction bases with no gene match: 4. CDR3 length: 15 amino acids. The CDR3 DNA reads as TGTGCCAGCAGTGGTGGACAGGGGGGAAATTCACCCCTCCACTTT. Translating gives CASSGGQGGNSPLHF.

This clone came up once. The J gene is TRBJ2-3, the V gene TRBV5-1; 8 positions match TRBD2. Germline CDR1 is SGHRS and CDR2 is YFSETQ. Trimming removed 0 bases from V and 1 base from J; junction bases left unmatched: 4. This CDR3 has 16 amino acids. The CDR3 bases are TGCGCCAGCAGCTTGGATCGAGCGGGGGGCACAGATACGCAGTATTTT. Protein product: CASSLDRAGGTDTQYF.

The chain combines TRBV5-1 with TRBJ2-1; a weak D match, TRBD2 (5 bases). CDR1 and CDR2 (germline): SGHRS, YFSETQ. The CDR3 spans 15 residues. Deletions cut 4 bases from V and 0 bases from J, with 11 bases between. CDR3 coding DNA: TGCGCCAGCAGCCCGGACTGGAGCTCCTACAATGAGCAGTTCTTC. It yields the protein CASSPDWSSYNEQFF.

The V gene is TRBV28, the J gene TRBJ1-4; D remains ambiguous. The germline CDR1 and CDR2 sequences are MDHEN and SYDVKM. The V end was cut by 5 bases, the J end by 3 bases, with 13 bases between. The CDR3 length is 15 residues. Written as DNA, the CDR3 is TGTGCCAGCAGTACTTGGGCTATCCCTAATGAAAAACTGTTTTTT. It translates to CASSTWAIPNEKLFF.

This sequence joins TRBV2 and TRBJ2-1; 7 bases match TRBD2. Germline CDR1 is SNHLY and CDR2 is FYNNEI. The CDR3 has 16 residues. V shed 6 bases and J 0 bases; nucleotides not matched to a gene: 8. CDR3 protein: CASSGSGVSSYNEQFF. The CDR3 region has the DNA TGTGCCAGCAGCGGAAGCGGGGTTAGCTCCTACAATGAGCAGTTCTTC.

This sequence joins TRBV9 and TRBJ2-6; D perhaps matches TRBD1 (6 bases). CDR1 is SGDLS, CDR2 YYNGEE, per germline. Trimming stripped 3 bases from V and 6 bases from J, with 13 bases between. The CDR3 consists of 15 residues. The CDR3 region has the DNA TGTGCCAGCAGCGCCGCAGGGGACGCGGCCAACGTCCTGACTTTC. Residues: CASSAAGDAANVLTF.

V and J are TRBV5-1 and TRBJ2-1, with D possibly being TRBD1 (5 bases). Germline CDR1 is SGHRS and CDR2 is YFSETQ. Trimming cost V 0 bases and J 4 bases, with 11 bases left between them. The CDR3 runs 15 residues. The DNA of the CDR3 is TGCGCCAGCAGCTTGGAGGGGCCCGATTACAATGAGCAGTTCTTC. It translates to CASSLEGPDYNEQFF.

This clone is a singleton in its sample. This rearrangement joins TRBV12-3 or TRBV12-4 to TRBJ1-5, with unresolved D. The CDR3 extends over 13 amino acids. V was trimmed by 6 bases and J by 6 bases, leaving 12 bases between them. DNA for the CDR3: TGTGCCAGCAGCCCTCCAGGTGGTCAGCCCCAGCATTTT. Translating gives CASSPPGGQPQHF.

The chain links TRBV30 to TRBJ2-5; TRBD2 agrees at 7 bases. The length of the CDR3 is 13 residues. Germline values: CDR1 GTSNPN, CDR2 SVGIG (reference sequence). V dropped 8 bases and J dropped 2; count of bases not matched to a gene: 8. In nucleotides, the CDR3 is TGTGCCACTACGCCGGGGGGTCAAGAGACCCAGTACTTC. As protein: CATTPGGQETQYF.

The chain employs TRBV28 and TRBJ2-4; 9 nucleotides agree with TRBD1. Germline V gene data show CDR1 as MDHEN and CDR2 as SYDVKM. CDR3 length: 13 amino acids. V dropped 5 bases and J dropped 4; count of bases not matched to a gene: 0. CDR3 bases: TGTGCCAGCAGTGGACAGGGGAAAAACATTCAGTACTTC. It specifies CASSGQGKNIQYF.

The chain has TRBV5-1 and TRBJ2-1; 8 positions agree with TRBD1. The V gene end was trimmed by 0 bases and the J gene end by 3 bases; junction bases not matched to a gene: 5. The CDR3 has 16 amino acids. CDR1 is SGHRS, CDR2 YFSETQ, per germline. This CDR3 reads CASSLGDRGFYNEQFF. The CDR3 region has the DNA TGCGCCAGCAGCTTGGGTGACAGGGGTTTCTACAATGAGCAGTTCTTC.

The DNA for the CDR3 is TGTGCCAGTAGTTTCACGGGAGCCTACGAGCAGTACTTC. Its protein product is CASSFTGAYEQYF. The chain carries TRBV19 and TRBJ2-7; D may be TRBD2 (6 bases). This CDR3 has 13 residues. The V and J ends lost 5 bases and 2 bases respectively, with 10 bases between them. In germline, CDR1 is LNHDA, CDR2 SQIVND (reference sequence).

The chain has TRBV29-1 and TRBJ2-5; 7 bases line up with TRBD1. Germline CDR1 is SQVTM and CDR2 is ANQGSEA. This CDR3 is 13 amino acids long. Losses at the gene ends were 6 bases for V and 4 bases for J; bases not matched to a gene: 8. The CDR3 DNA sequence: TGCAGCGTCCGAACAGGGGTGGGAGAGACCCAGTACTTC. Translated: CSVRTGVGETQYF.

The J gene is TRBJ1-6, the V gene TRBV5-1, with 7 bases fitting TRBD1. V lost 3 bases to trimming and J lost 2 bases; unmatched junction nucleotides: 8. The CDR3 totals 17 residues. The germline V gene has CDR1 SGHRS and CDR2 YFSETQ. Written as DNA, the CDR3 is TGCGCCAGCAGCTGGGGGTCACAGGGGACCTATAATTCACCCCTCCACTTT. Amino acid sequence: CASSWGSQGTYNSPLHF. The whole variable domain, remainder taken from reference TRBV5-1 and TRBJ1-6, is KAGVTQTPRYLIKTRGQQVTLSCSPISGHRSVSWYQQTPGQGLQFLFEYFSETQRNKGNFPGRFSGRQFSNSRSEMNVSTLELGDSALYLCASSWGSQGTYNSPLHFGNGTRLTVT.

V usage is TRBV28 and J usage is TRBJ2-5; TRBD1 matches 7 bases. This CDR3 spans 12 amino acids. Germline CDR1 MDHEN, CDR2 SYDVKM. The junction had 3 bases not matched to a gene; V was cut back by 6 bases and J by 5 bases. The CDR3 DNA follows: TGTGCCAGCAGGACAGGGTGGGAGACCCAGTACTTC. Protein sequence: CASRTGWETQYF.

The chain joins TRBV6-6 to TRBJ1-5; D is ambiguous. The CDR3 runs to 13 residues. The germline V gene encodes CDR1 MNHNY and CDR2 SVGAGI (reference sequence). The ends were cut back, 0 bases at V and 4 bases at J, with 4 bases in the middle. CDR3 in amino acids: CASSYSLNQPQHF. The CDR3 coding sequence is TGTGCCAGCAGTTACTCCCTAAATCAGCCCCAGCATTTT.